These T cell receptor beta chains were read from a single sample in a study of early T cells in non-severe SARS-CoV-2 infection. Each CDR3 protein gets one entry after TCRdb re-called the 5' RACE reads with MiXCR. The sample shows 30,000 to 45,000 distinct CDR3 sequences, around 5% of them seen only once. The sample taken for sequencing was whole blood. The receptors here all came from an adult who was a healthcare worker with PCR-confirmed SARS-CoV-2 infection or an uninfected control (not recorded which). Both conserved end residues are part of each CDR3. Fields, in order: clone size, J gene, D gene, V gene, CDR3 DNA, CDR3 protein. D genes are given only for firm matches. Some rows have no size entry. The others give once, few or many, or a class for an expanded clone.

abundance: many
j_gene: TRBJ1-2
d_gene: TRBD1
v_gene: TRBV6-5
CDR3nt: TGTGCCAGCAGCCAAGGGACAGGCGACTATGGCTACACCTTC
CDR3aa: CASSQGTGDYGYTF

abundance: many
j_gene: TRBJ1-1
d_gene: .
v_gene: TRBV5-6
CDR3nt: TGTGCCAGCAGCCTGCCGTACAACACTGAAGCTTTCTTT
CDR3aa: CASSLPYNTEAFF

abundance: many
j_gene: TRBJ2-1
d_gene: .
v_gene: TRBV27
CDR3nt: TGTGCCAGCAAGGGATCTTCCGGGGGAAGGGATGAGCAGTTCTTC
CDR3aa: CASKGSSGGRDEQFF

abundance: few
j_gene: TRBJ2-7
d_gene: TRBD1
v_gene: TRBV19
CDR3nt: TGTGCCAGTAGTTGGGACAGGAGCTCCTACGAGCAGTACTTC
CDR3aa: CASSWDRSSYEQYF

abundance: many
j_gene: TRBJ2-7
d_gene: .
v_gene: TRBV6-2/TRBV6-3
CDR3nt: TGTGCCAGCAGTTACCTAGACAGGTTGGACTACGAGCAGTACTTC
CDR3aa: CASSYLDRLDYEQYF

abundance: many
j_gene: TRBJ1-3
d_gene: TRBD1
v_gene: TRBV20-1
CDR3nt: TGCAGTGCTAGGGGTCAGGGGGATTCTGGAAACACCATATATTTT
CDR3aa: CSARGQGDSGNTIYF

abundance: .
j_gene: TRBJ2-3
d_gene: TRBD2
v_gene: TRBV5-1
CDR3nt: TGCGCCAGCAGCCTTGCCCTAGCGGAGTTAACAGATACGCAGTATTTT
CDR3aa: CASSLALAELTDTQYF

abundance: few
j_gene: TRBJ1-1
d_gene: .
v_gene: TRBV24-1
CDR3nt: TGTGCCACCATGGGGGAGGAGAACACTGAAGCTTTCTTT
CDR3aa: CATMGEENTEAFF

abundance: many
j_gene: TRBJ2-1
d_gene: TRBD2
v_gene: TRBV19
CDR3nt: TGTGCCAGTAGTATGGCTAGCGGGACCGAGCAGGGGGAGCAGTTCTTC
CDR3aa: CASSMASGTEQGEQFF

abundance: many
j_gene: TRBJ2-1
d_gene: TRBD2
v_gene: TRBV12-5
CDR3nt: TGTGCTAGTGGTTTTCTGACTAGCGGAAAAGACAATGAGCAGTTCTTC
CDR3aa: CASGFLTSGKDNEQFF

abundance: many
j_gene: TRBJ2-7
d_gene: TRBD2
v_gene: TRBV7-2
CDR3nt: TGTGCCAGCAGCTTAGGCACTAGCGAAGGTTACGAGCAGTACTTC
CDR3aa: CASSLGTSEGYEQYF

abundance: many
j_gene: TRBJ2-4
d_gene: .
v_gene: TRBV5-5
CDR3nt: TGTGCCAGCAGCTTGTGGGGAGAAAACATTCAGTACTTC
CDR3aa: CASSLWGENIQYF

abundance: many
j_gene: TRBJ2-1
d_gene: TRBD2
v_gene: TRBV11-2
CDR3nt: TGTGCCAGCAGCCCAGCGGGGGGGCGCAATGAGCAGTTCTTC
CDR3aa: CASSPAGGRNEQFF

abundance: many
j_gene: TRBJ2-3
d_gene: .
v_gene: TRBV20-1
CDR3nt: TGCAGTGCTTTCCCGGTAGGAGCGGGGACAACCGATACGCAGTATTTT
CDR3aa: CSAFPVGAGTTDTQYF

abundance: many
j_gene: TRBJ2-6
d_gene: .
v_gene: TRBV10-3
CDR3nt: TGTGCCACCTACTCCGGGGCTGGGGCCAACGTCCTGACTTTC
CDR3aa: CATYSGAGANVLTF

abundance: few
j_gene: TRBJ1-5
d_gene: .
v_gene: TRBV28
CDR3nt: TGTGCCAGCAGTTTGGGGCAGAGTAAGCCCCAGCATTTT
CDR3aa: CASSLGQSKPQHF

abundance: few
j_gene: TRBJ2-3
d_gene: .
v_gene: TRBV7-6
CDR3nt: TGTGCCAGCAGCCCCGGCACGGTGGGAGATACGCAGTATTTT
CDR3aa: CASSPGTVGDTQYF

abundance: many
j_gene: TRBJ2-5
d_gene: TRBD1
v_gene: TRBV7-9
CDR3nt: TGTGCCAGCAGCTCCAGGGGGCCAGAGACCCAGTACTTC
CDR3aa: CASSSRGPETQYF

abundance: .
j_gene: TRBJ2-1
d_gene: .
v_gene: TRBV6-5
CDR3nt: TGTGCCACCAAGACCGCGGGCTACCCCTATGAGCAGTTCTTC
CDR3aa: CATKTAGYPYEQFF

abundance: .
j_gene: TRBJ2-3
d_gene: TRBD1
v_gene: TRBV20-1
CDR3nt: TGCAGTGCCAAGACAGGGGGAGGGACAGATACGCAGTATTTT
CDR3aa: CSAKTGGGTDTQYF

abundance: many
j_gene: TRBJ1-1
d_gene: .
v_gene: TRBV18
CDR3nt: TGTGCCAGCTCACCAGGTCTGAACACTGAAGCTTTCTTT
CDR3aa: CASSPGLNTEAFF

abundance: many
j_gene: TRBJ1-3
d_gene: .
v_gene: TRBV7-9
CDR3nt: TGTGCCAGCAGCTTCATGTCTCCCTTAAGGAACACCATATATTTT
CDR3aa: CASSFMSPLRNTIYF

abundance: many
j_gene: TRBJ2-7
d_gene: .
v_gene: TRBV4-3
CDR3nt: TGCGCCAGCAGCCGCGGGTCCCCCGGCTACGAGCAGTACTTC
CDR3aa: CASSRGSPGYEQYF

abundance: many
j_gene: TRBJ1-5
d_gene: TRBD1
v_gene: TRBV7-2
CDR3nt: TGTGCCAGCAGTTTTGGACAGGGTAATCAGCCCCAGCATTTT
CDR3aa: CASSFGQGNQPQHF

abundance: many
j_gene: TRBJ1-5
d_gene: .
v_gene: TRBV30
CDR3nt: TGTGCCTGGGGGATCAGTCGCAATCAGCCCCAGCATTTT
CDR3aa: CAWGISRNQPQHF

abundance: many
j_gene: TRBJ1-1
d_gene: TRBD1
v_gene: TRBV28
CDR3nt: TGTGCCAGCAAGGGACAGAGGAACACTGAAGCTTTCTTT
CDR3aa: CASKGQRNTEAFF

abundance: many
j_gene: TRBJ2-7
d_gene: .
v_gene: TRBV7-6
CDR3nt: TGTGCCAGCAGCTTAGCTCCCTCTGCCCACGAGCAGTACTTC
CDR3aa: CASSLAPSAHEQYF

abundance: many
j_gene: TRBJ2-2
d_gene: TRBD2
v_gene: TRBV5-1
CDR3nt: TGCGCCAGCAAGCGGGGGGGCCGAGACACCGGGGAGCTGTTTTTT
CDR3aa: CASKRGGRDTGELFF

abundance: few
j_gene: TRBJ1-1
d_gene: .
v_gene: TRBV3-1
CDR3nt: TGTGCCAGCAGCCAAGAATTGGACCTCGGGCCAGGGAGTCGAACTGAAGCTTTCTTT
CDR3aa: CASSQELDLGPGSRTEAFF

abundance: many
j_gene: TRBJ2-3
d_gene: .
v_gene: TRBV7-3
CDR3nt: TGTGCCAGCAGCCTGGGCCTACAGCGCACAGATACGCAGTATTTT
CDR3aa: CASSLGLQRTDTQYF

abundance: .
j_gene: TRBJ1-1
d_gene: .
v_gene: TRBV6-6
CDR3nt: TGTGCCAGCAGTTACGGAAGCGGGAACACTGAAGCTTTCTTT
CDR3aa: CASSYGSGNTEAFF

abundance: .
j_gene: TRBJ2-1
d_gene: TRBD1
v_gene: TRBV30
CDR3nt: TGTGCCTGGAGTGTACGGCAGGGGGCGAGAGATGAGCAGTTCTTC
CDR3aa: CAWSVRQGARDEQFF

abundance: few
j_gene: TRBJ1-2
d_gene: .
v_gene: TRBV7-9
CDR3nt: TGTGCCAGCAGCTCCAAAGACAACCCTAACTATGGCTACACCTTC
CDR3aa: CASSSKDNPNYGYTF

abundance: many
j_gene: TRBJ1-4
d_gene: .
v_gene: TRBV10-1
CDR3nt: TGCGCCAGCAGTCCCCGGCCGGGACCCCGCGTCACGACTAATGAAAAACTGTTTTTT
CDR3aa: CASSPRPGPRVTTNEKLFF

abundance: few
j_gene: TRBJ2-7
d_gene: TRBD2
v_gene: TRBV2
CDR3nt: TGTGCCAGCAGTGCAAATAGGGGAGGGTACGAGCAGTACTTC
CDR3aa: CASSANRGGYEQYF

abundance: many
j_gene: TRBJ1-1
d_gene: TRBD1
v_gene: TRBV11-2
CDR3nt: TGTGCCAGCAGCTCCAGGGGGCAGACTAAGAACACTGAAGCTTTCTTT
CDR3aa: CASSSRGQTKNTEAFF

abundance: many
j_gene: TRBJ2-1
d_gene: .
v_gene: TRBV7-2
CDR3nt: TGTGCCAGCAGCCAAGGTACAGTCAGGAATGAGCAGTTCTTC
CDR3aa: CASSQGTVRNEQFF

abundance: many
j_gene: TRBJ1-5
d_gene: TRBD1
v_gene: TRBV7-2
CDR3nt: TGTGCCAGCGGGACAGGGTTCAATCAGCCCCAGCATTTT
CDR3aa: CASGTGFNQPQHF

abundance: many
j_gene: TRBJ2-3
d_gene: .
v_gene: TRBV20-1
CDR3nt: TGCAGTGCTAGAGGGGATTTTATCGATACGCAGTATTTT
CDR3aa: CSARGDFIDTQYF

abundance: many
j_gene: TRBJ2-7
d_gene: TRBD2
v_gene: TRBV28
CDR3nt: TGTGCCAGCAGTATTGCCTCTGCCGGGAGGGTCTACGAGCAGTACTTC
CDR3aa: CASSIASAGRVYEQYF

abundance: .
j_gene: TRBJ2-5
d_gene: .
v_gene: TRBV5-1
CDR3nt: TGCGCCAGCAGCGCCGGACCCGGGGAGACCCAGTACTTC
CDR3aa: CASSAGPGETQYF

abundance: .
j_gene: TRBJ2-7
d_gene: .
v_gene: TRBV21-1
CDR3nt: TGTGCCTCACCAGGGACAGGTACAAGTTCTTCGGCGTACGAGCAGTACTTC
CDR3aa: CASPGTGTSSSAYEQYF

abundance: .
j_gene: TRBJ2-1
d_gene: TRBD2
v_gene: TRBV24-1
CDR3nt: TGTGCCACCAGTGATTCCGAGCGGGAGAGATACAATGAGCAGTTCTTC
CDR3aa: CATSDSERERYNEQFF

abundance: .
j_gene: TRBJ1-1
d_gene: TRBD1
v_gene: TRBV11-1
CDR3nt: TGTGCCAGCACCAGGGACAGGGGGATCACTGAAGCTTTCTTT
CDR3aa: CASTRDRGITEAFF